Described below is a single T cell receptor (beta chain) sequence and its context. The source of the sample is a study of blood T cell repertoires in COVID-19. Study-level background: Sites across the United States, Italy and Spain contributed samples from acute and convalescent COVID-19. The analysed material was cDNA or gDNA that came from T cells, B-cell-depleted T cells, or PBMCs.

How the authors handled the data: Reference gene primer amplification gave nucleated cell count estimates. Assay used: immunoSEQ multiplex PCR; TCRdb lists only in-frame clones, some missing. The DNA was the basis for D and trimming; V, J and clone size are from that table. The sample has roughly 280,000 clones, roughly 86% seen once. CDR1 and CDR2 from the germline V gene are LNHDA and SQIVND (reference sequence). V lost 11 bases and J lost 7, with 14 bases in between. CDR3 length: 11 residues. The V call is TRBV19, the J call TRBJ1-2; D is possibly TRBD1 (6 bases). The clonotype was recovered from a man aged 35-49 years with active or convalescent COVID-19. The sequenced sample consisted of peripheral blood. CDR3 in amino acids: CASSYRAGYTF. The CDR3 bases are TGTGCCTCATCTTACAGGGCTGGCTACACCTTC.